This TCR beta chain was profiled in a study of tumor and adjacent non-tumor tissue in lung cancer. Across the study: Patients were aged about 31 to 85, roughly 9 men and a handful of women, stage I to III.

On this clonotype: Germline and junction disagree at one end, which may indicate a read error.

Germline CDR1 and CDR2: DFQATT and SNEGSKA (reference sequence). The CDR3 totals 11 residues. No cell sorting was done before RNA was extracted from the tissue. The library came from three nested PCR rounds adapted from ARM-PCR protocols. TCRdb fed the multiplex PCR reads into MiXCR, producing one record per CDR3 protein. The repertoire includes 60,000 to 85,000 distinct CDR3 sequences, roughly 73% of them detected once, and roughly 30% sits in the top ten. The source material was lung tumor tissue. The chain employs TRBV20-1 and TRBJ2-3; unclear D gene. This receptor was identified in a man aged 60 to 75 with non-small cell lung cancer. CDR3 DNA: TGCAGCGAGTGGAGAACAGATACGCAGAATTTT. It encodes CSEWRTDTQNF.